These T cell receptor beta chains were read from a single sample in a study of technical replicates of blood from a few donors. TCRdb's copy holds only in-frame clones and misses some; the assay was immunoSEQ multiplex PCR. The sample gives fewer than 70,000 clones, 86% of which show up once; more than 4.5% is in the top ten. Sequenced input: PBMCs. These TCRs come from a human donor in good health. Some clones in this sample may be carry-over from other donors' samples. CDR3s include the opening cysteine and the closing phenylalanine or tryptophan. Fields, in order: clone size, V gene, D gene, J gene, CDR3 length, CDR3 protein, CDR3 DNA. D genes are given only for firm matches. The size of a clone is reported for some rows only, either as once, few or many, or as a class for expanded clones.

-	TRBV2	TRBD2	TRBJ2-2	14	CASRGGSETGELFF	TGTGCCAGCAGGGGCGGGAGTGAAACCGGGGAGCTGTTTTTT
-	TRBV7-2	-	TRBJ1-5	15	CASSRMGATDQPQHF	TGTGCCAGCAGCCGAATGGGGGCCACGGATCAGCCCCAGCATTTT
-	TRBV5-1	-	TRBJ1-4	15	CASSWSGEANEKLFF	TGCGCCAGCAGCTGGAGTGGGGAGGCTAATGAAAAACTGTTTTTT
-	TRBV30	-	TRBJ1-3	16	CAWRIFGSSSGNTIYF	TGTGCCTGGAGGATCTTCGGGTCTAGCTCTGGAAACACCATATATTTT
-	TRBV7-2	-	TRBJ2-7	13	CASSLVRSGEQYF	TGTGCCAGCAGCTTAGTTCGGTCGGGCGAGCAGTACTTC
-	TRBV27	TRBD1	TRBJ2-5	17	CASSFSGPGRGRETQYF	TGTGCCAGCAGTTTTTCGGGACCTGGCAGGGGGAGAGAGACCCAGTACTTC
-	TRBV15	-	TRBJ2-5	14	CATSRGALQETQYF	TGTGCCACCAGCAGAGGGGCCCTCCAAGAGACCCAGTACTTC
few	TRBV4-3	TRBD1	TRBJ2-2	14	CASSRDRDLGELFF	TGCGCCAGCAGCCGGGACAGAGATCTCGGGGAGCTGTTTTTT
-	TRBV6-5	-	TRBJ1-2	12	CASSYRGYGYTF	TGTGCCAGCAGTTACCGGGGTTATGGCTACACCTTC
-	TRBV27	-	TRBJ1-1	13	CASSLRTWTEAFF	TGTGCCAGCAGTTTAAGAACTTGGACTGAAGCTTTCTTT
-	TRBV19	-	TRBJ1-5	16	CASSIGRTLRNQPQHF	TGTGCCAGTAGTATAGGGAGAACTTTACGGAATCAGCCCCAGCATTTT
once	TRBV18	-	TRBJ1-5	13	CASSPNSNQPQHF	TGTGCCAGCTCACCTAATAGCAATCAGCCCCAGCATTTT
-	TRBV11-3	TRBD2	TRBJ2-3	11	CASSSGVTQYF	TGTGCCAGCAGCAGCGGGGTTACGCAGTATTTT
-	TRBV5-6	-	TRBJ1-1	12	CASSLGVRGAFF	TGTGCCAGCAGCTTGGGGGTCCGAGGGGCTTTCTTT
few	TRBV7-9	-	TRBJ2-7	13	CASSFRTSPEQYF	TGTGCCAGCAGCTTCCGGACTTCCCCCGAGCAGTACTTC
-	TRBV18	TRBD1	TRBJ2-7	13	CASSLGQDYEQYF	TGTGCCAGCTCCCTGGGACAGGACTACGAGCAGTACTTC
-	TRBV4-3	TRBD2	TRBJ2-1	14	CASSHPAGEDEQFF	TGCGCCAGCAGCCACCCAGCGGGAGAAGATGAGCAGTTCTTC
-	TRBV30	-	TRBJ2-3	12	CAWSRSTDTQYF	TGTGCCTGGAGCCGTAGCACAGATACGCAGTATTTT
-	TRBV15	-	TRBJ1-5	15	CATSRDLRAGQPQHF	TGTGCCACCAGCAGAGATTTAAGGGCGGGACAGCCCCAGCATTTT
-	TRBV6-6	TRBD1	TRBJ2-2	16	CASSYRGQGDTGELFF	TGTGCCAGCAGTTACCGGGGACAGGGGGACACCGGGGAGCTGTTTTTT
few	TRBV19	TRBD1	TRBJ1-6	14	CASSLGQVHSPLHF	TGTGCCAGTAGTTTAGGACAGGTGCATTCACCCCTCCACTTT
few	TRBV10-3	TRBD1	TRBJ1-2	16	CAISETQGPWDYGYTF	TGTGCCATCAGTGAGACACAGGGGCCGTGGGACTATGGCTACACCTTC
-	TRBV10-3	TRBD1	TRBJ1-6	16	CAISEGTGINNSPLHF	TGTGCCATCAGTGAAGGGACAGGGATAAATAATTCACCCCTCCACTTT
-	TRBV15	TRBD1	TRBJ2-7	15	CATSRDRAGGHEQYF	TGTGCCACCAGCAGAGATCGGGCAGGGGGCCATGAGCAGTACTTC
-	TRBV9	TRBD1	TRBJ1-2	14	CASSWSTGENGYTF	TGTGCCAGCAGCTGGAGCACAGGGGAAAATGGCTACACCTTC
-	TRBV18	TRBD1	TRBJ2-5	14	CASSPPDRGQTQYF	TGTGCCAGCTCACCACCGGACAGGGGGCAGACCCAGTACTTC
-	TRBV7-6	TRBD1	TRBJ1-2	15	CASSSTGIPNYGYTF	TGTGCCAGCAGCTCGACAGGGATCCCTAACTATGGCTACACCTTC
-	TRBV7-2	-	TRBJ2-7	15	CASSLQGPSSYEQYF	TGTGCCAGCAGCCTACAGGGTCCTAGCTCCTACGAGCAGTACTTC
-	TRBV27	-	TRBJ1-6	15	CASSGGQIYNSPLHF	TGTGCCAGCAGTGGAGGACAGATATATAATTCACCCCTCCACTTT
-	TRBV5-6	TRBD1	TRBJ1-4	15	CASSGTGSTNEKLFF	TGTGCCAGCAGTGGGACAGGGTCCACTAATGAAAAACTGTTTTTT
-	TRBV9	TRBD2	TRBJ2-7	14	CASSVGDYTYEQYF	TGTGCCAGCAGCGTAGGGGACTATACCTACGAGCAGTACTTC
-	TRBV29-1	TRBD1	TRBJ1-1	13	CSASGTGDTEAFF	TGCAGCGCCTCAGGGACAGGGGACACTGAAGCTTTCTTT
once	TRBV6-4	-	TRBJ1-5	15	CASRTDNLSNQPQHF	TGTGCCAGCAGGACTGATAATCTTAGCAATCAGCCCCAGCATTTT
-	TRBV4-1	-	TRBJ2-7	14	CASSLRPQLYEQYF	TGCGCCAGCAGCTTACGGCCACAGCTCTACGAGCAGTACTTC
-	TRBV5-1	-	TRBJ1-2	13	CASSLQGRDGYTF	TGCGCCAGCAGCTTACAGGGAAGGGATGGCTACACCTTC
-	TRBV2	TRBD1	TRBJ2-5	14	CASSGQGAGETQYF	TGTGCCAGCAGCGGACAGGGGGCGGGAGAGACCCAGTACTTC
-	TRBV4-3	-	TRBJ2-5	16	CASSRSGATFQETQYF	TGCGCCAGCAGCCGATCGGGAGCGACCTTCCAAGAGACCCAGTACTTC
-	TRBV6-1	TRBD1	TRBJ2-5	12	CASSGQGVSQYF	TGTGCCAGCAGTGGACAGGGGGTGTCCCAGTACTTC
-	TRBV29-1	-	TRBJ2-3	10	CSVGVDTQYF	TGCAGCGTTGGAGTGGATACGCAGTATTTT
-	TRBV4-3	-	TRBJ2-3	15	CASSQERTRTDTQYF	TGCGCCAGCAGCCAAGAGCGCACCCGCACAGATACGCAGTATTTT
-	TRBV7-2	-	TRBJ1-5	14	CASSPGSPNQPQHF	TGTGCCAGCAGCCCCGGGTCCCCCAATCAGCCCCAGCATTTT
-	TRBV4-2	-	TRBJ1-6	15	CASSQFQRYNSPLHF	TGTGCCAGCAGCCAATTCCAGAGGTATAATTCACCCCTCCACTTT
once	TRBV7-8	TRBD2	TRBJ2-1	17	CASSFGRAGGRHNEQFF	TGTGCCAGCAGCTTTGGGAGGGCGGGAGGGAGGCACAATGAGCAGTTCTTC
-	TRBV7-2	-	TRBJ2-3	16	CASSSPSLARTDTQYF	TGTGCCAGCAGCTCCCCATCTCTAGCACGCACAGATACGCAGTATTTT
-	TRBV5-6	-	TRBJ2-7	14	CASSGTVLVSEQYF	TGTGCCAGCAGCGGGACTGTCTTGGTATCTGAGCAGTACTTC